The 26 T cell receptor beta chains presented below share a single source sample, sequenced in a study of OX40 agonist ivuxolimab in advanced cancers. Clones were read by immunoSEQ multiplex PCR, and TCRdb kept only the in-frame ones, dropping some. The sample has 60,000 or so clones, roughly 90% seen once. Sequencing used CD4+ or CD8+ T cells sorted from blood, obtained in a trial of the OX40 agonist ivuxolimab. These receptors came from an adult with an advanced solid tumor such as melanoma, head and neck, liver or kidney cancer.

The chain uses TRBV6-1 and TRBJ2-1; 9 bases line up with TRBD2. The junction had 6 bases not matched to a gene; V was cut back by 8 bases and J by 4 bases. The CDR3 runs to 14 residues. Germline-derived CDR1 and CDR2 are MNHNS and SASEGT. CDR3 amino acids: CASGRLAEYNEQFF. CDR3 nucleotides: TGTGCCAGCGGACGACTAGCGGAGTACAATGAGCAGTTCTTC.

In nucleotides, the CDR3 is TGCAGCGTTGTCGGGCGGGTCACAGATACGCAGTATTTT. It translates to CSVVGRVTDTQYF. The V and J genes are TRBV29-1 and TRBJ2-3; tentatively, D is TRBD2 (5 bases). Trimming took 4 bases from V and 2 from J, leaving 10 bases between them. Per germline, CDR1 SQVTM and CDR2 ANQGSEA. CDR3 length: 13 amino acids.

The genes are TRBV6-1 and TRBJ2-1; D might be TRBD2 (5 bases). The CDR3 extends over 15 amino acids. Trimming cost V 6 bases and J 3 bases, with 15 bases left between them. CDR1 and CDR2 from the germline V gene are MNHNS and SASEGT. In DNA form, the CDR3 reads TGTGCCAGCAGATCGGACTCTAAATACTACAATGAGCAGTTCTTC. Translation: CASRSDSKYYNEQFF.

The rearrangement uses TRBV4-1 and TRBJ1-2; a possible D gene is TRBD1 (6 bases). CDR1 and CDR2 (germline): MGHRA, YSYEKL. The CDR3 is 15 residues long. V dropped 4 bases and J dropped 1 base, with 13 bases sitting between them. The CDR3: CASSPIIGGNYGYTF. CDR3 in DNA: TGCGCCAGCAGCCCCATTATAGGGGGTAACTATGGCTACACCTTC.

The V and J genes are TRBV27 and TRBJ1-4; D is perhaps TRBD1 (5 bases). V gave up 6 bases and J gave up 7 bases, with 15 bases separating them. Germline lookup yields CDR1 MNHEY and CDR2 SMNVEV (reference sequence). The CDR3 is 14 residues long. The CDR3 reads CASSPRGMGEKLFF. The CDR3 DNA is TGTGCCAGCAGCCCCCGGGGCATGGGTGAAAAACTGTTTTTT.

The chain has TRBV7-2 and TRBJ1-2, with a possible D match to TRBD1 (5 bases). Trimming cost V 1 base and J 0 bases, with 12 bases left between them. This CDR3 has 16 residues. The germline V gene has CDR1 SGHTA and CDR2 FQGNSA. The CDR3 loop is CASSLEVTATNYGYTF. CDR3 DNA: TGTGCCAGCAGCTTAGAGGTGACAGCCACTAACTATGGCTACACCTTC.

The chain employs TRBV30 and TRBJ2-1; D is possibly TRBD1 or TRBD2 (5 bases each). The CDR3 runs to 12 residues. CDR1 is GTSNPN, CDR2 SVGIG, per germline (reference sequence). Trimming cost V 2 bases and J 6 bases, with 8 bases left between them. This CDR3 reads CAWSWDGNEQFF. DNA of the CDR3: TGTGCCTGGAGTTGGGACGGCAATGAGCAGTTCTTC.

With respect to this clone: Other DNA variants within this sample encode the same CDR3. This chain connects TRBV27 to TRBJ1-5, with D possibly being TRBD1 (5 bases). In germline, CDR1 is MNHEY, CDR2 SMNVEV (reference sequence). This CDR3 contains 13 residues. Trimming removed 4 bases from V and 2 bases from J, with 6 bases in between. The CDR3 protein is CASSWGGNQPQHF. The CDR3 DNA follows: TGTGCCAGCAGTTGGGGGGGCAATCAGCCCCAGCATTTT.

V is TRBV6-5 and J is TRBJ1-2, with 8 nucleotides matching TRBD1. Germline V lookup: CDR1 MNHEY, CDR2 SVGAGI. The CDR3 spans 14 residues. V was clipped by 6 bases and J by 2 bases; unmatched bases: 5. CDR3 region: CASSPGQGNYGYTF. As DNA, the CDR3 is TGTGCCAGCAGCCCCGGACAGGGAAACTATGGCTACACCTTC.

The chain couples TRBV7-6 to TRBJ2-3; weak D call: TRBD1 (5 bases). Trimming removed 5 bases at V and 0 bases at J, with 6 bases between. The CDR3 is 13 residues long. Looked up from germline, CDR1 is SGHVS and CDR2 is FNYEAQ. CDR3 in amino acids: CASSGASTDTQYF. In DNA, the CDR3 is TGTGCCAGCAGCGGGGCTAGCACAGATACGCAGTATTTT.

CDR3 DNA: TGTGCCAGCAGTTTCGGGTCGCCCTACGAGCAGTACTTC. As protein: CASSFGSPYEQYF. This chain connects TRBV28 to TRBJ2-7, with D hard to call. CDR3 size: 13 residues. From germline, CDR1 is MDHEN and CDR2 SYDVKM. With 3 bases removed from V and 2 bases from J, the gap between germline ends came to 8 bases.

DNA of the CDR3: TGTGCCAGTAGTATGGGGACCGGGACAGGGATCGTCTATGGCTACACCTTC. It specifies CASSMGTGTGIVYGYTF. J is TRBJ1-2 and V is TRBV19; TRBD1 matches at 9 bases. Germline assignment: CDR1 LNHDA and CDR2 SQIVND (reference sequence). V lost 3 bases, J lost 4 bases, and 12 bases stayed unmatched. The CDR3 covers 17 residues.

CDR3 sequence reads: CASSYGREGPGEQFF. CDR3 nucleotide sequence: TGTGCCAGCAGTTACGGGCGGGAGGGCCCAGGGGAGCAGTTCTTC. The chain has TRBV6-5 and TRBJ2-1; 9 bases are a match to TRBD2. Germline V lookup: CDR1 MNHEY, CDR2 SVGAGI. This CDR3 spans 15 amino acids. V lost 2 bases to trimming and J lost 10 bases; unmatched junction nucleotides: 9.

The rearrangement links TRBV28 to TRBJ1-2; D is unclear. The CDR3 totals 13 residues. Germline CDR1 MDHEN, CDR2 SYDVKM. The ends were cut back, 7 bases at V and 3 bases at J, with 12 bases in the middle. CDR3 residues: CASTLAGYYGYTF. CDR3 DNA: TGTGCCAGCACCCTAGCGGGTTACTATGGCTACACCTTC.

The rearrangement links TRBV29-1 to TRBJ1-2, with TRBD1 matching 7 bases. Trimming at V came to 5 bases and at J to 8 bases, leaving 11 bases not matched to a gene. Germline loops: CDR1 SQVTM, CDR2 ANQGSEA. This CDR3 comprises 13 residues. The CDR3 spells CSVYGGDSSGYTF. Here the CDR3 DNA reads TGCAGCGTTTATGGGGGGGACAGTTCCGGCTACACCTTC.

The V gene is TRBV4-3, the J gene TRBJ1-5; D possibly corresponds to TRBD1 (5 bases). The germline V gene encodes CDR1 LGHNA and CDR2 YSLEER. Trimming cost V 0 bases and J 0 bases, with 18 bases left between them. CDR3 length: 19 residues. As DNA, the CDR3 is TGCGCCAGCAGCCAAGATGTGTGGGGGGGGGTGAATAGCAATCAGCCCCAGCATTTT. This encodes CASSQDVWGGVNSNQPQHF.

The chain combines TRBV6-5 with TRBJ2-1; D perhaps matches TRBD1 (5 bases). This CDR3 is built from 12 residues. Trimming removed 10 bases from V and 9 bases from J, with 16 bases in between. CDR1 MNHEY and CDR2 SVGAGI come from the germline V gene. The CDR3 here is CATLDSSAEQFF. The DNA of the CDR3 is TGTGCCACCCTCGACAGCTCGGCTGAGCAGTTCTTC.

The V and J genes are TRBV13 and TRBJ1-4; D ambiguous. Germline-derived CDR1 and CDR2 are PRHDT and FYEKMQ (reference sequence). V was clipped by 5 bases and J by 8 bases, with 18 bases between them. CDR3 length equals 15 residues. The CDR3 region is CASSTRSSYREKLFF. CDR3 coding DNA: TGTGCCAGCAGCACCCGATCCTCTTATAGGGAAAAACTGTTTTTT.

This clone has only one observation. This chain uses TRBV4-3 with TRBJ1-6; 7 positions match TRBD1. The CDR3 has 18 amino acids. The V gene's germline CDR1 is LGHNA and CDR2 YSLEER. Losses at the gene ends were 1 base for V and 8 bases for J; bases not matched to a gene: 14. The CDR3 DNA reads TGCGCCAGCAGCCAAGCTACTATCTTGACAGGGCCAGATTCACCCCTCCACTTT. This translates into CASSQATILTGPDSPLHF.

This chain joins TRBV9 and TRBJ1-3; D is unclear. The CDR3 is 14 residues long. The germline CDR1 and CDR2 sequences are SGDLS and YYNGEE. V was trimmed by 0 bases and J by 1 base, leaving 5 bases between them. The CDR3 region has the DNA TGTGCCAGCAGCGTAGGGGATTCTGGAAACACCATATATTTT. The encoded protein is CASSVGDSGNTIYF.

The gene calls are TRBV4-2 and TRBJ1-5; D is unclear. This CDR3 comprises 15 residues. V lost 1 base and J 5 bases, leaving 12 bases between the germline ends. CDR1 and CDR2 (germline): LGHNA, YNFKEQ. CDR3 sequence reads: CASSQGLGDHQPQHF. The CDR3 bases are TGTGCCAGCAGCCAAGGTCTGGGCGACCATCAGCCCCAGCATTTT.

The chain uses TRBV2 and TRBJ1-1, with D tentatively TRBD1 (6 bases). CDR3 length equals 11 residues. Germline CDR1 and CDR2: SNHLY and FYNNEI. V was shortened by 8 bases and J by 3 bases, with 7 bases between the two germline ends. The DNA of the CDR3 is TGTGCCAGCCAGGGGTACACTGAAGCTTTCTTT. Protein product: CASQGYTEAFF.

V gene TRBV7-6 combines with J gene TRBJ2-1, with D perhaps being TRBD1 or TRBD2 (5 bases each). Trimming pared 5 bases from V and 8 bases from J, leaving 19 bases between. The CDR3 runs to 15 residues. Germline CDR1 and CDR2: SGHVS and FNYEAQ. The CDR3 protein is CASSPTGTLGDEQFF. CDR3 DNA: TGTGCCAGCAGCCCGACCGGGACGCTGGGGGATGAGCAGTTCTTC.

In DNA, the CDR3 is TGTGCCAGCAGACAGGGGGCGGGTGAGCAGTACTTC. Its translation is CASRQGAGEQYF. The rearrangement links TRBV13 to TRBJ2-7; TRBD1 matches at 9 bases. Per germline, CDR1 PRHDT and CDR2 FYEKMQ (reference sequence). V lost 6 bases to trimming and J lost 7 bases; unmatched junction nucleotides: 4. The CDR3 totals 12 residues.

This clone was found once. This specimen includes other DNA sequences encoding the same CDR3. The chain carries TRBV28 and TRBJ1-1; D gene unclear. The CDR3 is 12 residues long. V dropped 5 bases and J dropped 4 bases, with 8 bases sitting between them. CDR1 is MDHEN, CDR2 SYDVKM, per germline. In nucleotides, the CDR3 is TGTGCCAGCAGTCCCCTAAGCACTGAAGCTTTCTTT. Amino acids: CASSPLSTEAFF.

The chain joins TRBV28 to TRBJ2-7; D gene ambiguous. Per the germline V gene, CDR1 is MDHEN and CDR2 is SYDVKM. The CDR3 contains 11 residues. V lost 7 bases, J lost 4 bases, and 8 bases lay in between. This chain's CDR3 is CASTGPYEQYF. The CDR3 DNA reads as TGTGCCAGCACCGGGCCTTACGAGCAGTACTTC.